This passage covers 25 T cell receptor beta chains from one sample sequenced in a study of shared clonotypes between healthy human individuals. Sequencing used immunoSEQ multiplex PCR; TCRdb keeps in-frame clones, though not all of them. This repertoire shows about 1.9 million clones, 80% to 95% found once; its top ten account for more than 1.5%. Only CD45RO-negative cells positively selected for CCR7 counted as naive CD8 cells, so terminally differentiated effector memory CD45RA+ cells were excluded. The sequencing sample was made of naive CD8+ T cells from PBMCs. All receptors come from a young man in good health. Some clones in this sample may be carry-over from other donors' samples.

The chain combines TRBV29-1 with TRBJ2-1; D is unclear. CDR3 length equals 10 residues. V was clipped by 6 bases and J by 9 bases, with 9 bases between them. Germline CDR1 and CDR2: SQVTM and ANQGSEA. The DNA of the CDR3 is TGCAGCGTCGCCCCTGGTGAGCAGTTCTTC. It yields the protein CSVAPGEQFF.

DNA for the CDR3: TGCGCCAGCAGCTCCTTAGGCACTGAAGCTTTCTTT. It codes for CASSSLGTEAFF. V gene TRBV5-1 combines with J gene TRBJ1-1, with D uncertain. CDR1 and CDR2 (germline): SGHRS, YFSETQ. The V and J ends lost 3 bases and 4 bases respectively, with 7 bases between them. The CDR3 totals 12 residues.

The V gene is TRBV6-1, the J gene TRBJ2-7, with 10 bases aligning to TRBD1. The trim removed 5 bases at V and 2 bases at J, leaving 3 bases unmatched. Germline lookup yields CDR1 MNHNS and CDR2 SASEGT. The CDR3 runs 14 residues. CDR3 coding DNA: TGTGCCAGCAGTTGGGGGACAGGGGCCTACGAGCAGTACTTC. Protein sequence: CASSWGTGAYEQYF.

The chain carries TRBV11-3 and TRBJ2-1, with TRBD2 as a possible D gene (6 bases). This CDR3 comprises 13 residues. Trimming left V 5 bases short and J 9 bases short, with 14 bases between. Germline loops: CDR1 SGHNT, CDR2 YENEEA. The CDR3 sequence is CASSPGTHGEQFF. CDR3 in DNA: TGTGCCAGCAGCCCAGGGACTCACGGTGAGCAGTTCTTC.

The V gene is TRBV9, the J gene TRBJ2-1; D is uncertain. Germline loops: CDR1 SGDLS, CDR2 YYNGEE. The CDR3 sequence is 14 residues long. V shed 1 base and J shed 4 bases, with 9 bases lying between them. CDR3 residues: CASSVSTGYNEQFF. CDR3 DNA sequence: TGTGCCAGCAGCGTATCAACCGGGTACAATGAGCAGTTCTTC.

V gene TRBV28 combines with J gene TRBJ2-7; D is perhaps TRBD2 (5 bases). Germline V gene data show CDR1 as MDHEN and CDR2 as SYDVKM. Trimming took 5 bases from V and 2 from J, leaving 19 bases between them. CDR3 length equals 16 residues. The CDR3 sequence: CASSGKAGLSPYEQYF. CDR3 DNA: TGTGCCAGCAGTGGGAAGGCGGGTTTGTCCCCCTACGAGCAGTACTTC.

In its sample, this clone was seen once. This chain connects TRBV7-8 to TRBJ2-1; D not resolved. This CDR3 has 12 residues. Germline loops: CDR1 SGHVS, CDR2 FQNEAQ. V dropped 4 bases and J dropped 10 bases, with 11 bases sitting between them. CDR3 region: CASSSTGLEQFF. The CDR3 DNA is TGTGCCAGCAGCTCCACCGGGTTGGAGCAGTTCTTC.

The CDR3 protein is CASTGQGDYEQYF. CDR3 DNA sequence: TGTGCCAGTACGGGACAGGGAGACTACGAGCAGTACTTC. The genes are TRBV19 and TRBJ2-7; TRBD1 matches 9 bases. There are 13 residues in the CDR3. Germline V gives CDR1 LNHDA, CDR2 SQIVND (reference sequence). Unmatched junction bases numbered 4, after V lost 7 bases and J lost 3 bases.

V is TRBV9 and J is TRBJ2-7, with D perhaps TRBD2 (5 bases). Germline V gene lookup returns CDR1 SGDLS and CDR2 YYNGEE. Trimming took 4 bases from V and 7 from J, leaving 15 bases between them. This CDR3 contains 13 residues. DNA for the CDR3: TGTGCCAGCAGCACCGGACTCCTCAGAGAGCAGTACTTC. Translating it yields CASSTGLLREQYF.

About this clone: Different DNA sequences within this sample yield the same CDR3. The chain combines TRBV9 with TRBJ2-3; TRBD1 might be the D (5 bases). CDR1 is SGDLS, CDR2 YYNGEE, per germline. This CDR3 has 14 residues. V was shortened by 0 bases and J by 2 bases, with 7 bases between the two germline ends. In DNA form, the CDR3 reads TGTGCCAGCAGCGTAGAGGGGTCCACAGATACGCAGTATTTT. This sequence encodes CASSVEGSTDTQYF.

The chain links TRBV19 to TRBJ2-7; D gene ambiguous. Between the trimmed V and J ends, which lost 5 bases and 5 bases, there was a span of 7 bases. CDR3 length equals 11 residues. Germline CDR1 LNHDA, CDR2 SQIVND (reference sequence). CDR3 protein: CASSYGHEQYF. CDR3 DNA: TGTGCCAGTAGTTATGGGCACGAGCAGTACTTC.

The CDR3 region has the DNA TGTGCCAGCAGCTTATCGGTGGACAGTGGAAACACCATATATTTT. It encodes CASSLSVDSGNTIYF. J is TRBJ1-3 and V is TRBV11-2; perhaps TRBD1 as D (6 bases). V was pared by 2 bases and J by 3 bases, with 11 bases between. Germline V gives CDR1 SGHAT, CDR2 FQNNGV. This CDR3 contains 15 residues.

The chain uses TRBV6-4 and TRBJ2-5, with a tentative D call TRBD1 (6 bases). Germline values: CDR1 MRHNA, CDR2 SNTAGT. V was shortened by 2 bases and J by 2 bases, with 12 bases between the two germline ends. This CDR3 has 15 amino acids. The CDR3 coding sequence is TGTGCCAGCAGTGACACTGACAGGAGGCAAGAGACCCAGTACTTC. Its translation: CASSDTDRRQETQYF.

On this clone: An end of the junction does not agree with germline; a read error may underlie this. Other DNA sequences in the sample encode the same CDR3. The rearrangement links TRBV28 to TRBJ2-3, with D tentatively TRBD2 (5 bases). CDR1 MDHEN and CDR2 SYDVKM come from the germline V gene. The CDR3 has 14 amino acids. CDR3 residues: CASSLRGSTDTQYF. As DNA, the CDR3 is TGTGCCAGCAGTTTAAGAGGGTCCACAGATACACAGTATTTT.

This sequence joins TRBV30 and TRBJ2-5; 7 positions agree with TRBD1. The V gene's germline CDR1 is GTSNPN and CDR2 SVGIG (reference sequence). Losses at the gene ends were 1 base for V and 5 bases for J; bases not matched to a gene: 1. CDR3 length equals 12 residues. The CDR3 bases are TGTGCCTGGAGTGAACAGGGGGAGACCCAGTACTTC. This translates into CAWSEQGETQYF.

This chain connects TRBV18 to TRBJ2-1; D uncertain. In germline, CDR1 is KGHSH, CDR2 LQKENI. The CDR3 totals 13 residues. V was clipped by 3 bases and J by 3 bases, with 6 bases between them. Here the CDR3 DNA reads TGTGCCAGCTCACCCTCCTTCTACAATGAGCAGTTCTTC. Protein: CASSPSFYNEQFF.

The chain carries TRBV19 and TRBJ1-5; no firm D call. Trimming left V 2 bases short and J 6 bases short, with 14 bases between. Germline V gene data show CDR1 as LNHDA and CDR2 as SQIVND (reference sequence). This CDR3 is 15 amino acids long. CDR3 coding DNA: TGTGCCAGTAGTATAAGCAGTGGAGCCAGTCAGCCCCAGCATTTT. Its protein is CASSISSGASQPQHF.

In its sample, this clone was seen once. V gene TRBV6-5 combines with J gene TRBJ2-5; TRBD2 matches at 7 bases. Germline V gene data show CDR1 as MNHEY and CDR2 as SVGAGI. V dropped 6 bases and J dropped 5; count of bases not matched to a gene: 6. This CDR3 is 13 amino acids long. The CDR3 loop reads CASSPTSWETQYF. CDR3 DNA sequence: TGTGCCAGCAGCCCGACTAGCTGGGAGACCCAGTACTTC.

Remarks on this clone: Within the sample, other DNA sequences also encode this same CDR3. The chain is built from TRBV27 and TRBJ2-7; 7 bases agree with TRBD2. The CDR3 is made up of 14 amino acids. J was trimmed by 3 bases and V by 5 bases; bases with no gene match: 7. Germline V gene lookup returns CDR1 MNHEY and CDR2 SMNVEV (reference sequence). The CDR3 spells CASSLTSASYEQYF. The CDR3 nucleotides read TGTGCCAGCAGTCTTACTAGCGCGAGCTACGAGCAGTACTTC.

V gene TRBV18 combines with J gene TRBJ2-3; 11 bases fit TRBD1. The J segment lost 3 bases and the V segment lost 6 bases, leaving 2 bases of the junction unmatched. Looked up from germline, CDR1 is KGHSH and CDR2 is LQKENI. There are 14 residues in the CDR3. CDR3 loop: CASSGTGGTDTQYF. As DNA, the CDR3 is TGTGCCAGCTCCGGGACAGGGGGTACAGATACGCAGTATTTT.

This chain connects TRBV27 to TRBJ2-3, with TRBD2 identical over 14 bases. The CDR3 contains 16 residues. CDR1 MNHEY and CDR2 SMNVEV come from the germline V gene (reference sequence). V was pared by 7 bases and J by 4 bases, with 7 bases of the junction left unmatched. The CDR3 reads CASTLGTSGSADTQYF. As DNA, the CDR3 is TGTGCCAGCACATTAGGGACTAGCGGGAGCGCAGATACGCAGTATTTT.

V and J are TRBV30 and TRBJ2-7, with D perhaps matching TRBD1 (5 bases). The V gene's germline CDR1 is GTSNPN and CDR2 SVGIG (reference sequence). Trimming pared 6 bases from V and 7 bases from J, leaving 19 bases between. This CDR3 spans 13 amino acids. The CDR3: CACEWGRTREQYF. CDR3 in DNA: TGTGCCTGCGAGTGGGGCCGAACTCGGGAGCAGTACTTC.

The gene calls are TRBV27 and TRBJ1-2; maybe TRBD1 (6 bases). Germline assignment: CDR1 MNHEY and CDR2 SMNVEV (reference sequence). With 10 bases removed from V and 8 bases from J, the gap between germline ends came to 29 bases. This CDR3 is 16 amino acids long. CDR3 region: CATKITGPGHREGYTF. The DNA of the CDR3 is TGTGCCACCAAAATTACGGGCCCGGGACATAGGGAAGGCTACACCTTC.

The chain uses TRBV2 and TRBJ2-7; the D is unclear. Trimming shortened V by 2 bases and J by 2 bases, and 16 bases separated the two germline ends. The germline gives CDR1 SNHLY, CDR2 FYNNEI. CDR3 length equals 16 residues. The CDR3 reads CASSEKMLGYTYEQYF. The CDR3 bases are TGTGCCAGCAGTGAAAAGATGTTGGGCTATACCTACGAGCAGTACTTC.

Here the CDR3 reads CASSLADLSNQPQHF. CDR3 sequence (DNA): TGTGCCAGCAGTTTGGCAGACCTTAGCAATCAGCCCCAGCATTTT. The chain links TRBV28 to TRBJ1-5; D gene unclear. V lost 3 bases and J 0 bases, leaving 9 bases between the germline ends. This CDR3 comprises 15 residues. Germline values: CDR1 MDHEN, CDR2 SYDVKM.